The clone carrying this T cell receptor (beta chain) was seen a few times. Its antigen is not known. PBMCs were stained for CD3, CD4 and CD8, and CD4+ and CD8+ T cells were sorted. With 0 bases removed from V and 5 bases from J, the gap between germline ends came to 14 bases. CDR3 length: 15 amino acids. CDR1 is SEHNR, CDR2 FQNEAQ, per germline (reference sequence). Extraction and reverse transcription of RNA yielded cDNA as the sequencing template. Data came from immunoSEQ multiplex PCR; TCRdb stores just in-frame clones and leaves some out. The sample records around 190,000 clones, just over 55% being singletons. This entry is derived from a study of CD8+ T cells in alopecia areata. Whole-study results and caveats: Possibly because of HLA-related factors, TCR sharing was less clear across patients than in mice. Sequencing of scalp tissue also captures the resident alphabeta T cells of normal skin. Researchers report lesional scalp, most notably alopecia totalis/universalis, outstripped normal scalp in clonality.

The source is a human donor in good health. V is TRBV7-9 and J is TRBJ2-7, with D hard to call. What was sequenced was CD8+ T cells sorted from blood. The CDR3 protein is CASSLAYSESHEQYF. The CDR3 coding sequence is TGTGCCAGCAGCTTAGCTTACTCGGAGTCACACGAGCAGTACTTC.